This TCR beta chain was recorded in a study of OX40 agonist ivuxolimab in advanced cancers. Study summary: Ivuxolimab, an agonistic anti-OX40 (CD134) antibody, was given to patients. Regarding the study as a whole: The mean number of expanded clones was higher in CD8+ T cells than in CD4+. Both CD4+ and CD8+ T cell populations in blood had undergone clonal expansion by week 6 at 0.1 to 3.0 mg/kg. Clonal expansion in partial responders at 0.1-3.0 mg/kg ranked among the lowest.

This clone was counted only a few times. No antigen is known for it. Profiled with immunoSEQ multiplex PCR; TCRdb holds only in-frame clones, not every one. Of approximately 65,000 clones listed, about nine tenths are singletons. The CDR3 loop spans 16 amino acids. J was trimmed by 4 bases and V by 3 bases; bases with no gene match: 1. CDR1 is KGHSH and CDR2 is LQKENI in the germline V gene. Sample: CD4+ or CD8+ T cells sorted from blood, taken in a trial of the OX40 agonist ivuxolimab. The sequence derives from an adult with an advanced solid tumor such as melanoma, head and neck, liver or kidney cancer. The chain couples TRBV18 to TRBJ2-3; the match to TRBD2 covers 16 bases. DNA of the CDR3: TGTGCCAGCTCACCGGGACTAGCGGGGGGGCCAGATACGCAGTATTTT. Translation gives CASSPGLAGGPDTQYF. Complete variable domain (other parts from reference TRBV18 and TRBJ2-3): NAGVMQNPRHLVRRRGQEARLRCSPMKGHSHVYWYRQLPEEGLKFMVYLQKENIIDESGMPKERFSAEFPKEGPSILRIQQVVRGDSAAYFCASSPGLAGGPDTQYFGPGTRLTVL.